Each of the 24 T cell receptor beta chains below was sequenced from the same sample in a study of CD8 T cells in ankylosing spondylitis. One entry per CDR3 protein results from TCRdb running MiXCR on the 5' RACE reads. The table records 150,000 to 200,000 distinct CDR3 sequences, 25% to 35% of them present only once. Sequences were obtained from synovial fluid, either unsorted or a sorted T cell fraction (not recorded which). The receptors shown here come from a male donor with ankylosing spondylitis.

This clonotype was detected ten times or more. This chain links TRBV20-1 with TRBJ2-7, with D perhaps TRBD2 (7 bases). CDR1 DFQATT and CDR2 SNEGSKA come from the germline V gene (reference sequence). The V and J ends lost 3 bases and 0 bases respectively, with 15 bases between them. The CDR3 contains 15 residues. CDR3 bases: TGCAGTGCTAGCCGGAGCGGGACAAACTCCTACGAGCAGTACTTC. It yields the protein CSASRSGTNSYEQYF.

This clonotype has only a few counts. This chain connects TRBV3-1 to TRBJ2-5; 11 bases fit TRBD2. This CDR3 is built from 16 residues. V shed 4 bases, J shed 4 bases, and the junction held 8 bases outside the gene matches. Germline assignment: CDR1 LGHDT and CDR2 YNNKEL (reference sequence). CDR3 sequence: CASSLSGRAFGETQYF. CDR3 nucleotides: TGTGCCAGCAGCCTTAGCGGGAGGGCCTTCGGAGAGACCCAGTACTTC.

This chain joins TRBV24-1 and TRBJ2-1; 7 bases are shared with TRBD1. Trimming cost V 0 bases and J 14 bases; bases outside gene matches: 3. Looked up from germline, CDR1 is KGHDR and CDR2 is SFDVKD. CDR3 length: 12 amino acids. The CDR3 DNA is TGTGCCACCAGTGATTTGTTACAGGGGAAGTTCTTC. Amino acid sequence: CATSDLLQGKFF.

This clonotype has more than one count but fewer than ten. The junction shows a germline mismatch at one end, possibly a read error. This chain connects TRBV6-1 to TRBJ2-1; the match to TRBD2 covers 8 bases. Germline-derived CDR1 and CDR2 are MNHNS and SASEGT. The CDR3 sequence is 15 residues long. CDR3 residues: CASSKRTSSHNEQFF. The CDR3 nucleotides read TGTGCCAGCAGTAAGCGGACTAGCTCCCACAATGAGCAGTTCTTC.

This clonotype was seen a handful of times. This rearrangement joins TRBV6-5 to TRBJ1-1; TRBD1 aligns across 10 bases. The germline gives CDR1 MNHEY, CDR2 SVGAGI. The CDR3 has 15 residues. With V trimmed by 2 bases and J by 0 bases, 0 bases remained unmatched. This CDR3 reads CASSYGTGVNTEAFF. As DNA, the CDR3 is TGTGCCAGCAGTTACGGGACAGGGGTGAACACTGAAGCTTTCTTT.

There are a few counts of this clonotype. This chain joins TRBV20-1 and TRBJ1-1; a weak D match, TRBD1 (6 bases). V was pared by 5 bases and J by 1 base, with 14 bases between. The germline gives CDR1 DFQATT, CDR2 SNEGSKA (reference sequence). The CDR3 runs to 14 residues. CDR3 amino acids: CSAPRWGANTEAFF. The CDR3 bases are TGCAGTGCTCCTCGGTGGGGGGCGAACACTGAAGCTTTCTTT.

V gene TRBV9 combines with J gene TRBJ1-1; D is undetermined. Trimming stripped 0 bases from V and 5 bases from J, with 11 bases between. CDR3 length: 14 residues. Looked up from germline, CDR1 is SGDLS and CDR2 is YYNGEE. CDR3 bases: TGTGCCAGCAGCGTAGGGGATGGGATAACTGAAGCTTTCTTT. Amino acids: CASSVGDGITEAFF. Together with reference TRBV9 and TRBJ1-1, the CDR3 gives the full variable domain: DSGVTQTPKHLITATGQRVTLRCSPRSGDLSVYWYQQSLDQGLQFLIQYYNGEERAKGNILERFSAQQFPDLHSELNLSSLELGDSALYFCASSVGDGITEAFFGQGTRLTVV.

In its sample, this clonotype was seen many times. The J gene is TRBJ2-5, the V gene TRBV7-2; D unresolved. The germline CDR1 and CDR2 sequences are SGHTA and FQGNSA. The CDR3 runs 15 residues. The V end lost 2 bases, the J end lost 2 bases, and 12 bases lay between the germline ends. CDR3: CASSLILEGQETQYF. The CDR3 DNA is TGTGCCAGCAGCTTAATCCTAGAAGGGCAAGAGACCCAGTACTTC.

As for this clonotype: This could be a read error, since a much larger clone is one nucleotide away. As DNA, the CDR3 is TGTGCCAGCACCTTACAGGGGGGCTCCAACAATGAGCAGTTCTTC. Translated, it gives CASTLQGGSNNEQFF. The chain couples TRBV2 to TRBJ2-1, with 8 bases that match TRBD1. CDR1 and CDR2 (germline): SNHLY, FYNNEI. This CDR3 is built from 15 residues.

The V and J genes are TRBV20-1 and TRBJ1-1, with D maybe TRBD1 (5 bases). Germline V gives CDR1 DFQATT, CDR2 SNEGSKA (reference sequence). Trimming shortened V by 5 bases and J by 4 bases, and 8 bases separated the two germline ends. CDR3 size: 11 residues. Here the CDR3 DNA reads TGCAGTGCTCACAGGATCACTGAAGCTTTCTTT. Its translation: CSAHRITEAFF.

This clonotype has just a few counts. The chain links TRBV5-1 to TRBJ2-3; either TRBD1 or TRBD2 may fit D (5 bases each). Germline-derived CDR1 and CDR2 are SGHRS and YFSETQ. The CDR3 runs to 13 residues. V lost 0 bases to trimming and J lost 7 bases, with 9 bases between them. The CDR3 here is CASSLVGPNTQYF. Here the CDR3 DNA reads TGCGCCAGCAGCTTGGTGGGACCAAATACGCAGTATTTT.

The chain has TRBV12-3 or TRBV12-4 and TRBJ2-1; 9 bases match TRBD2. J was trimmed by 6 bases and V by 6 bases; bases with no gene match: 6. The CDR3 is 14 amino acids. The CDR3 nucleotides read TGTGCCAGCAGGGGGACGCGGGGGGGCAATGAGCAGTTCTTC. It is translated as CASRGTRGGNEQFF.

The CDR3 DNA sequence: TGCAGTGCTCCTCGAGGGACTAGCGGCGATGAGCAGTTCTTC. Protein product: CSAPRGTSGDEQFF. The J gene is TRBJ2-1, the V gene TRBV20-1; TRBD2 matches at 11 bases. This CDR3 is built from 14 residues. J was trimmed by 8 bases and V by 5 bases; bases with no gene match: 8. Germline CDR1 is DFQATT and CDR2 is SNEGSKA (reference sequence).

This clonotype was detected a few times. This rearrangement joins TRBV5-1 to TRBJ2-5; 10 nucleotides line up with TRBD2. The CDR3 is 15 amino acids. The V gene end was trimmed by 2 bases and the J gene end by 5 bases; junction bases not matched to a gene: 6. The germline V gene has CDR1 SGHRS and CDR2 YFSETQ. CDR3 coding DNA: TGCGCCAGCAGCTTCACTAGCGGGGAGGGGGAGACCCAGTACTTC. This encodes CASSFTSGEGETQYF.

A single count supports this clonotype. The chain carries TRBV28 and TRBJ1-2, with a weak D call TRBD1 (5 bases). The V end lost 3 bases, the J end lost 2 bases, and 10 bases lay between the germline ends. Per the germline V gene, CDR1 is MDHEN and CDR2 is SYDVKM. The CDR3 spans 14 residues. CDR3 sequence: CASSLGPINYGYTF. The CDR3 DNA follows: TGTGCCAGCAGTTTGGGACCGATAAACTATGGCTACACCTTC.

The J gene is TRBJ2-3, the V gene TRBV20-1; D gene ambiguous. The CDR3 spans 13 residues. Germline CDR1 DFQATT, CDR2 SNEGSKA (reference sequence). Trimming took off 6 bases at V and 3 bases at J, with 13 bases between the two ends. CDR3 bases: TGCAGTGCCCCTTTTCCTGGGACAGATACGCAGTATTTT. It yields the protein CSAPFPGTDTQYF.

In its sample, this clonotype was seen many times. The chain is built from TRBV5-6 and TRBJ1-5; D gene uncertain. Germline CDR1 SGHDT, CDR2 YYEEEE. The CDR3 consists of 16 residues. V was clipped by 0 bases and J by 3 bases, with 13 bases between them. CDR3 residues: CASSLGPYGNNQPQHF. CDR3 coding DNA: TGTGCCAGCAGCTTGGGGCCGTACGGGAACAATCAGCCCCAGCATTTT. The complete variable domain, with remaining parts taken from reference TRBV5-6 and TRBJ1-5, reads DAGVTQSPTHLIKTRGQQVTLRCSPKSGHDTVSWYQQALGQGPQFIFQYYEEEERQRGNFPDRFSGHQFPNYSSELNVNALLLGDSALYLCASSLGPYGNNQPQHFGDGTRLSIL.

CDR3 nucleotides: TGCAGTGCCAAGACAGCCGCGGATGGCTACACCTTC. Its protein product is CSAKTAADGYTF. V is TRBV20-1 and J is TRBJ1-2, with a weak D call TRBD1 (5 bases). The V end lost 6 bases, the J end lost 6 bases, and 14 bases lay between the germline ends. Germline V gene data show CDR1 as DFQATT and CDR2 as SNEGSKA (reference sequence). The CDR3 sequence is 12 residues long.

This chain connects TRBV7-3 to TRBJ2-4; no reliable D call. V gave up 3 bases and J gave up 15 bases, with 3 bases separating them. CDR1 SGHTA and CDR2 FQGTGA come from the germline V gene. The CDR3 sequence is 8 residues long. The DNA for the CDR3 is TGTGCCAGCAGCTTCCCGTACTTC. Protein sequence: CASSFPYF.

The chain combines TRBV25-1 with TRBJ2-1, with D maybe TRBD2 (5 bases). CDR3 length: 16 amino acids. CDR1 is MGHDK and CDR2 is SYGVNS in the germline V gene. Trimming stripped 6 bases from V and 3 bases from J, with 18 bases between. CDR3 nucleotide sequence: TGTGCCAGCAGCCCAACTAGGGAGTTTATCTACAATGAGCAGTTCTTC. It yields the protein CASSPTREFIYNEQFF. Complete variable domain (other parts from reference TRBV25-1 and TRBJ2-1): EADIYQTPRYLVIGTGKKITLECSQTMGHDKMYWYQQDPGMELHLIHYSYGVNSTEKGDLSSESTVSRIRTEHFPLTLESARPSHTSQYLCASSPTREFIYNEQFFGPGTRLTVL.

The V gene is TRBV7-9, the J gene TRBJ2-5; 9 bases are a match to TRBD2. Trimming removed 4 bases from V and 10 bases from J; junction bases left unmatched: 13. This CDR3 has 15 residues. CDR1 is SEHNR, CDR2 FQNEAQ, per germline (reference sequence). CDR3 in amino acids: CASSYQGGRGVFQYF. CDR3 bases: TGTGCCAGCAGCTACCAAGGCGGGAGGGGAGTTTTCCAGTACTTC.

The J gene is TRBJ2-1, the V gene TRBV27, with TRBD2 matching over 10 bases. Germline CDR1 MNHEY, CDR2 SMNVEV (reference sequence). There are 18 residues in the CDR3. J was trimmed by 14 bases and V by 0 bases; bases with no gene match: 19. CDR3 coding DNA: TGTGCCAGCAGTTTATCAAGTAACCGGGCTAGCGGGAGACGGGAGGAGTTCTTC. It codes for CASSLSSNRASGRREEFF.

V usage is TRBV20-1 and J usage is TRBJ1-1; D unresolved. CDR1 is DFQATT and CDR2 is SNEGSKA in the germline V gene (reference sequence). CDR3 length: 14 amino acids. V was cut by 3 bases and J by 4 bases, with 15 bases left in between. The DNA for the CDR3 is TGCAGTGCTAGTCTCCCGGGGTGGAGCACTGAAGCTTTCTTT. It is translated as CSASLPGWSTEAFF.

This clonotype was seen many times. The chain combines TRBV12-3 or TRBV12-4 with TRBJ1-5; D call uncertain. CDR3 length: 12 residues. Trimming stripped 3 bases from V and 5 bases from J, with 5 bases between. The CDR3 loop is CASSLEDQPQHF. The CDR3 nucleotides are TGTGCCAGCAGTTTGGAGGATCAGCCCCAGCATTTT.